Below, 3 T cell receptor beta chains from the same sample are listed, as sequenced in a study of blood T cell repertoires in COVID-19. The assay was immunoSEQ multiplex PCR, and TCRdb's table has in-frame clones only and misses some. This table holds tens of thousands of clones, more than 75% found once. Source material: peripheral blood. Receptor source: a human donor in a cohort sampled during active COVID-19.

This chain's CDR3 is CASSKRQGSSTGELFF. The CDR3 bases are TGTGCCAGCAGCAAAAGACAGGGCTCTTCCACCGGGGAGCTGTTTTTT. V usage is TRBV7-9 and J usage is TRBJ2-2; TRBD1 agrees at 7 bases. The J segment lost 4 bases and the V segment lost 5 bases, leaving 10 bases of the junction unmatched. Germline CDR1 SEHNR, CDR2 FQNEAQ (reference sequence). The CDR3 sequence is 16 residues long.

The genes are TRBV27 and TRBJ2-1; 9 nucleotides match TRBD2. This CDR3 has 16 residues. The J segment lost 9 bases and the V segment lost 2 bases, leaving 11 bases of the junction unmatched. Germline CDR1 MNHEY, CDR2 SMNVEV (reference sequence). The CDR3 DNA follows: TGTGCCAGCAGTTTAGAGCCGAGACTAGCGGCCGGTGAGCAGTTCTTC. It encodes CASSLEPRLAAGEQFF.

This chain joins TRBV25-1 and TRBJ2-1, with D maybe TRBD1 (6 bases). The CDR3 sequence is 17 residues long. Trimming left V 5 bases short and J 0 bases short, with 17 bases between. Per germline, CDR1 MGHDK and CDR2 SYGVNS. The CDR3 DNA is TGTGCCAGCAGTCCTCGGACAGACGAATTCTCCTACAATGAGCAGTTCTTC. Translated, it gives CASSPRTDEFSYNEQFF.